This T cell receptor beta chain was sequenced in a study of blood T cell repertoires in COVID-19. Produced via immunoSEQ multiplex PCR; TCRdb's table is partial and in-frame only. The sample lists about 240,000 clones; over 75% were seen once. The length of the CDR3 is 16 residues. Germline assignment: CDR1 SGHNT and CDR2 YENEEA. Trimming at V came to 5 bases and at J to 3 bases, leaving 10 bases not matched to a gene. The chain is built from TRBV11-3 and TRBJ1-3; 7 positions agree with TRBD1. The sample comprised peripheral blood. This receptor was taken from a woman younger than 45 with acute or convalescent COVID-19. The CDR3 coding sequence is TGTGCCAGCAGCCCAACCGGGACAGTCGTTGGAAACACCATATATTTT. Protein: CASSPTGTVVGNTIYF.